One and the same sample provided the 2 T cell receptor beta chains below, sequenced in a study of response to subunit inactivated influenza vaccine. TCRdb re-called the RT-PCR reads through MiXCR, storing one row per CDR3 protein. The sample lists approximately 520,000 distinct CDR3 sequences, 15% to 20% occurring once. Source: CD4+ T cells sorted from PBMCs, taken 23 to 25 months after vaccination. The receptor set was obtained from a man between 50 and 75 years old who received an inactivated influenza vaccine.

The CDR3 here is CASSYLGDEQFF. The CDR3 bases are TGTGCCAGCAGTTATCTTGGGGATGAGCAGTTCTTC. V usage is TRBV6-2 or TRBV6-3 and J usage is TRBJ2-1, with D unclear. Germline V gene data show CDR1 as MNHEY and CDR2 as SVGEGT. V was shortened by 3 bases and J by 8 bases, with 8 bases between the two germline ends. This CDR3 is built from 12 residues.

In its sample, this clonotype was seen a few times. CDR3 nucleotides: TGTGCCAGCACCCCTTCTGGCGGAGTGAACACCGGGGAGCTGTTTTTT. It specifies CASTPSGGVNTGELFF. The rearrangement joins TRBV12-3 or TRBV12-4 to TRBJ2-2; D gene unclear. Trimming left V 7 bases short and J 1 base short, with 16 bases between. This CDR3 is built from 16 residues.